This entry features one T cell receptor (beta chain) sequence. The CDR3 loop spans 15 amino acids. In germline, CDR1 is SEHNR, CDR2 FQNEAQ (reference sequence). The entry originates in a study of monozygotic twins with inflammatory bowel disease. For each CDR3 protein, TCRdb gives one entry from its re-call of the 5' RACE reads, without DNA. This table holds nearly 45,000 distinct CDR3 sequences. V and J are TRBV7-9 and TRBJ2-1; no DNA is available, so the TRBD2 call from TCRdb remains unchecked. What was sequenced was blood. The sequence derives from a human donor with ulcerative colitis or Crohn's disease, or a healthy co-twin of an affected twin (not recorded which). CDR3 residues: CASSLRQGRENEQFF.